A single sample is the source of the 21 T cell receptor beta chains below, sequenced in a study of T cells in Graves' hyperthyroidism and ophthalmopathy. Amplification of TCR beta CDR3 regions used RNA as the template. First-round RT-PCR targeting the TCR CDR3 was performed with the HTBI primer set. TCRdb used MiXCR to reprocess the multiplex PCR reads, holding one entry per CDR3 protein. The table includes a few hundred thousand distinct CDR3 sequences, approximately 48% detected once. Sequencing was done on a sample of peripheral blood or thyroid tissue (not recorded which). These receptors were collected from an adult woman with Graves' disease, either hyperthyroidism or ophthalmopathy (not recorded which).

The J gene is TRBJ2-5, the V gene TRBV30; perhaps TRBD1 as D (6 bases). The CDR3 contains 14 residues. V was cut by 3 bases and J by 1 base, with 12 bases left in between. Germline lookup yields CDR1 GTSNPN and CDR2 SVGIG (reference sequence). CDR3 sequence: CAWSLGHSQETQYF. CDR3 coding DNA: TGTGCCTGGAGCCTGGGACACTCCCAAGAGACCCAGTACTTC.

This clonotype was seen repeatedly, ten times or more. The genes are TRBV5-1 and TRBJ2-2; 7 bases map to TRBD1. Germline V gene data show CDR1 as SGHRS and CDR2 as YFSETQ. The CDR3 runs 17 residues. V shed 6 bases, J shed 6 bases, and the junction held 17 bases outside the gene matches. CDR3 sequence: CASTYISTGPVSGELFF. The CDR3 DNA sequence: TGCGCCAGCACCTACATTTCGACAGGGCCAGTCTCCGGGGAGCTGTTTTTT.

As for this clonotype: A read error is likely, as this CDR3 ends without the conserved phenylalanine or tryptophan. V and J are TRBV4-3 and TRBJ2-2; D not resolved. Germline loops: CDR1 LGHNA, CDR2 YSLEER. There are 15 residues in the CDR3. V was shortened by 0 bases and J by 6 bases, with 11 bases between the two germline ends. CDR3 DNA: TGCGCCAGCAGCCAAGATGGAGTTCCCTCCGGGGAGCTGTTTTCT. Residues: CASSQDGVPSGELFS.

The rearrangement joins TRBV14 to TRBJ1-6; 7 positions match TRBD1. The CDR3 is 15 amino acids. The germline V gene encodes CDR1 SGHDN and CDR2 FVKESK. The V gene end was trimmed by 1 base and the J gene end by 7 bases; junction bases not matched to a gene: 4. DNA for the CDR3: TGTGCCAGCAGCCAAGTACAGGGGAGGAATTCACCCCTCCACTTT. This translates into CASSQVQGRNSPLHF.

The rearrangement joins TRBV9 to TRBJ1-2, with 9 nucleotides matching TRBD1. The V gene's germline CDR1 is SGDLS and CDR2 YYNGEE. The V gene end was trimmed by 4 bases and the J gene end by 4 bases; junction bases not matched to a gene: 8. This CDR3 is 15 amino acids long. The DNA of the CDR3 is TGTGCCAGCAGCACCCGGACAGGGGACCTCTATGGCTACACCTTC. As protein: CASSTRTGDLYGYTF.

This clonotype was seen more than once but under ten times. The CDR3 reads CSAFRQGGNYEQYF. As DNA, the CDR3 is TGCAGTGCCTTCCGACAGGGGGGAAACTACGAGCAGTACTTC. This sequence joins TRBV20-1 and TRBJ2-7; 9 positions match TRBD1. V lost 6 bases to trimming and J lost 3 bases; unmatched junction nucleotides: 9. The CDR3 is made up of 14 amino acids. Looked up from germline, CDR1 is DFQATT and CDR2 is SNEGSKA (reference sequence).

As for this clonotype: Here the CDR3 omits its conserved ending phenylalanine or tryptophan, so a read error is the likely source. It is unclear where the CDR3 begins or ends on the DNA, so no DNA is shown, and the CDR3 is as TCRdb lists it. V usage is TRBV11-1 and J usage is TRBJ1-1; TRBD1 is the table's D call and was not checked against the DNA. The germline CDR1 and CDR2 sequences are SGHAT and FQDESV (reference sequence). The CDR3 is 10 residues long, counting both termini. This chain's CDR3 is CASSGTGGVY.

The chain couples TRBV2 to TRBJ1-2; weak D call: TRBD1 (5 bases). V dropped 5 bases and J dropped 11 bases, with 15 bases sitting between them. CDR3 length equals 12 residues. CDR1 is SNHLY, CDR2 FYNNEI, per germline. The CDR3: CASSLGGIGYTF. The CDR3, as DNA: TGTGCCAGCAGTCTGGGGGGAATAGGTTACACCTTC.

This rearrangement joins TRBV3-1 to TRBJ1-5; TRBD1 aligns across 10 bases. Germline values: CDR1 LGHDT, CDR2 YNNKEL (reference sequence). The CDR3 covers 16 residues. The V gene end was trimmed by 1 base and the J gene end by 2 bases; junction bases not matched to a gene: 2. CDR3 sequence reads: CASSQGDRGGNQPQHF. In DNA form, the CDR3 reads TGTGCCAGCAGCCAAGGGGACAGGGGAGGCAATCAGCCCCAGCATTTT.

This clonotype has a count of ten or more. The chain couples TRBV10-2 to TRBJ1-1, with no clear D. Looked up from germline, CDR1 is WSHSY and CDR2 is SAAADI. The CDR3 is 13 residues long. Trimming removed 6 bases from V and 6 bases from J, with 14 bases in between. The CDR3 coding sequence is TGCGCCAGCAGCGTAAATGTAGTTCCTGAAGCTTTCTTT. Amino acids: CASSVNVVPEAFF.

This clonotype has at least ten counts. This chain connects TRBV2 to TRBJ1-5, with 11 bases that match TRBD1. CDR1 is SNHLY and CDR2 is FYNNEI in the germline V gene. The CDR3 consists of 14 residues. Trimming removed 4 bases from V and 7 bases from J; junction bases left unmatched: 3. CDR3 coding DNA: TGTGCCAGCAGTGGGACAGGGGGCGAACAGCCCCAGCATTTT. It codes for CASSGTGGEQPQHF.

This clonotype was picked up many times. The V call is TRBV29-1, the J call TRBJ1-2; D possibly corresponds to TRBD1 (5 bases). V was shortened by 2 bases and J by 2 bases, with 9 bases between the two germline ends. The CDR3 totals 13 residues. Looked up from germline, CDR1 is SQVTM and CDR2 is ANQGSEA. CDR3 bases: TGCAGCGTTGAATCTCGACAGAACTATGGCTACACCTTC. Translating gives CSVESRQNYGYTF.

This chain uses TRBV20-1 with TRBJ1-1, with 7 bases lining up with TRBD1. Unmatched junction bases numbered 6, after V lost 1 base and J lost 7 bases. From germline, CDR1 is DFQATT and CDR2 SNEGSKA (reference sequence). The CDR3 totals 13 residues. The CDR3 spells CSARAPGTVEAFF. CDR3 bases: TGCAGTGCTAGAGCCCCCGGGACAGTTGAAGCTTTCTTT.

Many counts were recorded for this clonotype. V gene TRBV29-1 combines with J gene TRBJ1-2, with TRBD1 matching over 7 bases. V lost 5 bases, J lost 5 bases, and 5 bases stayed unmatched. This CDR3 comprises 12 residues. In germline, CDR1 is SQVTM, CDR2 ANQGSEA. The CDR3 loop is CSVRDSRYGYTF. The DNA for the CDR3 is TGCAGCGTTCGGGACAGTCGGTATGGCTACACCTTC.

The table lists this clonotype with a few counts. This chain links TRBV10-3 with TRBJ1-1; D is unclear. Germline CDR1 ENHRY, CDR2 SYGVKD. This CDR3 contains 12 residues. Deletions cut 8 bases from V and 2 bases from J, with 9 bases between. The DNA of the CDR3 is TGTGCCATCGGAACGTTAAACACTGAAGCTTTCTTT. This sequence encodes CAIGTLNTEAFF.

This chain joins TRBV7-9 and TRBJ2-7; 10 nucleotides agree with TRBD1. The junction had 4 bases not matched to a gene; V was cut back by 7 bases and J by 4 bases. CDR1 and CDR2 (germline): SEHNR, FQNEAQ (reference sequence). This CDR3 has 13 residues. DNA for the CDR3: TGTGCCAGCACCCGGGACAGGGGTTACGAGCAGTACTTC. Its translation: CASTRDRGYEQYF.

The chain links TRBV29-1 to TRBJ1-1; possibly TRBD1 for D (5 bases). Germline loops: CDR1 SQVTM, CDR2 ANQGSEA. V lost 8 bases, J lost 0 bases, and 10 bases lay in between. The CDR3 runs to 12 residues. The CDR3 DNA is TGCAGCCCCGACAGCATGAACACTGAAGCTTTCTTT. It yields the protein CSPDSMNTEAFF.

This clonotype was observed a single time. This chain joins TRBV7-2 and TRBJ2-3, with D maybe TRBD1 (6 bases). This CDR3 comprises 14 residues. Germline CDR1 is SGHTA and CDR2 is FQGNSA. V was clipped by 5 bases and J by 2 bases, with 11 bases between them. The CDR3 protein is CASSAGQNTDTQYF. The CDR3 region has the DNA TGTGCCAGCAGCGCAGGACAGAACACAGATACGCAGTATTTT.

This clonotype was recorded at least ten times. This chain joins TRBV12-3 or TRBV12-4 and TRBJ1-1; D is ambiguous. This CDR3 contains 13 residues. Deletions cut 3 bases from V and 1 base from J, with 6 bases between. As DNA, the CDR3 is TGTGCCAGCAGTTTTCAGGAGAACACTGAAGCTTTCTTT. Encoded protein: CASSFQENTEAFF.

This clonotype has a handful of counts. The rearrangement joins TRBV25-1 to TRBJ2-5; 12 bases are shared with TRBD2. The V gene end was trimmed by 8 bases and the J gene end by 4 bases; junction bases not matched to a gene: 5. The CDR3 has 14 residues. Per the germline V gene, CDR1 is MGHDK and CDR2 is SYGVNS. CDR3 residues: CASSTSGSVETQYF. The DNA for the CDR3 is TGTGCCAGCTCGACTAGCGGGAGTGTAGAGACCCAGTACTTC.

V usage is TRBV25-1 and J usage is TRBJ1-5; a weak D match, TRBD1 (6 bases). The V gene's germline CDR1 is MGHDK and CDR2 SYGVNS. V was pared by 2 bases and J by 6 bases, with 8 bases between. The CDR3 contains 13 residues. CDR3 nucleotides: TGTGCCAGCAGTGAAAGGGGGGCTCAGCCCCAGCATTTT. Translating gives CASSERGAQPQHF.